These 23 T cell receptor beta chains came from one sample sequenced in a study of blood T cell repertoires in COVID-19. Assay: immunoSEQ multiplex PCR; the TCRdb copy retains only in-frame clones and omits some. Of some 400,000 clones listed, approximately 89% were seen once; the top ten hold 1.3%. Material: PBMCs or T cells enriched from blood (not recorded which). Source of these receptors: a young man who had recovered from COVID-19.

This rearrangement joins TRBV19 to TRBJ2-3; 7 positions agree with TRBD2. Germline CDR1 reads LNHDA; CDR2 reads SQIVND (reference sequence). V lost 4 bases, J lost 1 base, and 5 bases stayed unmatched. The CDR3 has 15 amino acids. Here the CDR3 reads CASSRASGRTDTQYF. The CDR3 DNA sequence: TGTGCCAGTAGTAGGGCTAGCGGTCGCACAGATACGCAGTATTTT. Filled out from reference TRBV19 and TRBJ2-3, the complete variable domain reads DGGITQSPKYLFRKEGQNVTLSCEQNLNHDAMYWYRQDPGQGLRLIYYSQIVNDFQKGDIAEGYSVSREKKESFPLTVTSAQKNPTAFYLCASSRASGRTDTQYFGPGTRLTVL.

V and J are TRBV6-5 and TRBJ2-5; tentative D call: TRBD1 (6 bases). V lost 5 bases and J lost 2, with 12 bases in between. CDR1 and CDR2 (germline): MNHEY, SVGAGI. The CDR3 contains 14 residues. As DNA, the CDR3 is TGTGCCAGCAGTCTCGGGACACTTCAAGAGACCCAGTACTTC. As protein: CASSLGTLQETQYF.

J is TRBJ1-2 and V is TRBV6-5; tentatively, D is TRBD1 (5 bases). V dropped 5 bases and J dropped 1 base, with 14 bases sitting between them. The CDR3 spans 15 residues. Per germline, CDR1 MNHEY and CDR2 SVGAGI. CDR3 nucleotide sequence: TGTGCCAGCAGTCGGGGGGAGACCTTTAACTATGGCTACACCTTC. It translates to CASSRGETFNYGYTF.

The rearrangement uses TRBV19 and TRBJ1-1; 7 positions match TRBD1. From germline, CDR1 is LNHDA and CDR2 SQIVND (reference sequence). The length of the CDR3 is 14 residues. J lost 0 bases, V lost 6 bases, and 4 bases had no gene match. CDR3 in DNA: TGTGCCAGTAGAGCCAGGGGGATGAACACTGAAGCTTTCTTT. Its translation: CASRARGMNTEAFF.

J is TRBJ1-2 and V is TRBV5-4; D is perhaps TRBD1 (6 bases). This CDR3 contains 16 residues. CDR1 and CDR2 from the germline V gene are SGHNT and YYREEE (reference sequence). The V end was cut by 1 base, the J end by 7 bases, with 20 bases between. The CDR3 nucleotides read TGTGCCAGCAGCTTGAGTTCGACAGGAAGGGGTAGTGGCTACACCTTC. Residues: CASSLSSTGRGSGYTF.

This chain joins TRBV19 and TRBJ1-6; TRBD1 aligns across 9 bases. The junction had 10 bases not matched to a gene; V was cut back by 3 bases and J by 10 bases. The CDR3 has 16 residues. Germline V gene sequence: CDR1 LNHDA, CDR2 SQIVND (reference sequence). The CDR3 is CASSIYGTGIHSPLHF. The CDR3 DNA sequence: TGTGCCAGTAGTATCTACGGGACAGGGATACACTCACCCCTCCACTTT.

The V gene is TRBV27, the J gene TRBJ2-2; perhaps TRBD1 as D (5 bases). V lost 5 bases and J lost 6, with 10 bases in between. From germline, CDR1 is MNHEY and CDR2 SMNVEV (reference sequence). The CDR3 covers 13 residues. The CDR3 bases are TGTGCCAGCAGTCCCAGGGTTGCCGGGGAGCTGTTTTTT. This translates into CASSPRVAGELFF.

The chain is built from TRBV19 and TRBJ1-5, with D unresolved. From germline, CDR1 is LNHDA and CDR2 SQIVND (reference sequence). The ends were cut back, 1 base at V and 0 bases at J, with 7 bases in the middle. The length of the CDR3 is 15 residues. The CDR3 sequence: CASSIGPGSNQPQHF. The CDR3 nucleotides are TGTGCCAGTAGTATAGGTCCAGGTAGCAATCAGCCCCAGCATTTT.

The chain uses TRBV4-1 and TRBJ2-3; 12 nucleotides align to TRBD2. V trimming: 3 bases; J trimming: 2 bases; junction bases outside the gene matches: 9. The CDR3 has 18 residues. Germline V lookup: CDR1 MGHRA, CDR2 YSYEKL. The CDR3 DNA reads TGCGCCAGCAGCCAGAGGCTACGGACTAGCGGGGACACAGATACGCAGTATTTT. Its translation is CASSQRLRTSGDTDTQYF.

The J gene is TRBJ2-2, the V gene TRBV18, with TRBD2 identical over 8 bases. The V and J ends lost 2 bases and 1 base, in that order; junction bases with no gene match: 0. CDR3 length: 15 residues. Germline values: CDR1 KGHSH, CDR2 LQKENI. In nucleotides, the CDR3 is TGTGCCAGCTCACCAGCGGGGGGGAACACCGGGGAGCTGTTTTTT. It is translated as CASSPAGGNTGELFF.

The rearrangement links TRBV11-2 to TRBJ2-3; D is possibly TRBD2 (5 bases). Trimming cost V 7 bases and J 4 bases, with 18 bases left between them. The CDR3 has 15 residues. Germline CDR1 is SGHAT and CDR2 is FQNNGV. For the CDR3, the DNA is TGTGCCAGCACCCAAAGGCTAGCTTTTGCAGATACGCAGTATTTT. Residues: CASTQRLAFADTQYF.

The V and J genes are TRBV20-1 and TRBJ2-5, with 7 bases identical to TRBD1. V gave up 3 bases and J gave up 2 bases; unmatched junction bases: 9. Germline V gene data show CDR1 as DFQATT and CDR2 as SNEGSKA (reference sequence). This CDR3 has 15 amino acids. The CDR3 DNA sequence: TGCAGTGCTAGTCCCTTGGGACAGTCACAAGAGACCCAGTACTTC. It translates to CSASPLGQSQETQYF.

The rearrangement uses TRBV7-2 and TRBJ1-1, with a weak D call TRBD1 (6 bases). The CDR3 is 15 residues long. V dropped 2 bases and J dropped 2 bases, with 12 bases sitting between them. Germline V gene data show CDR1 as SGHTA and CDR2 as FQGNSA. CDR3 protein: CASSLRGGPNTEAFF. CDR3 DNA sequence: TGTGCCAGCAGCTTAAGAGGGGGTCCAAACACTGAAGCTTTCTTT.

The chain combines TRBV1 with TRBJ1-2; the listed D gene, TRBD1, was not tested against the DNA. TRBV1 is a documented pseudogene. This CDR3 contains 12 residues. The CDR3 is CTSSQGHGGYTF. As DNA, the CDR3 is TGCACCAGCAGCCAAGGACACGGTGGCTACACCTTC.

V and J are TRBV2 and TRBJ1-6; 10 bases map to TRBD1. The CDR3 runs 15 residues. Germline lookup yields CDR1 SNHLY and CDR2 FYNNEI. Trimming cost V 5 bases and J 7 bases; bases outside gene matches: 5. Here the CDR3 DNA reads TGTGCCAGCAGTCTCCTGGGACAGGGGAATTCACCCCTCCACTTT. Translating it yields CASSLLGQGNSPLHF.

This chain links TRBV30 with TRBJ2-3, with TRBD1 as a possible D gene (6 bases). This CDR3 comprises 16 residues. V was trimmed by 2 bases and J by 5 bases, leaving 20 bases between them. Germline-derived CDR1 and CDR2 are GTSNPN and SVGIG (reference sequence). Written as DNA, the CDR3 is TGTGCCTGGAGTTTTGCTACAGGGAAGCTAGTAGATACGCAGTATTTT. It is translated as CAWSFATGKLVDTQYF.

The chain couples TRBV5-6 to TRBJ1-4; perhaps TRBD1 as D (6 bases). Germline CDR1 reads SGHDT; CDR2 reads YYEEEE. Between the trimmed V and J ends, which lost 3 bases and 8 bases, there was a span of 11 bases. The CDR3 loop spans 13 amino acids. This CDR3 reads CASSSTGLEKLFF. CDR3 nucleotide sequence: TGTGCCAGCAGCTCCACAGGGTTGGAAAAACTGTTTTTT.

The chain links TRBV4-3 to TRBJ2-1; 9 positions match TRBD1. Germline CDR1 and CDR2: LGHNA and YSLEER. Losses at the gene ends were 0 bases for V and 5 bases for J; bases not matched to a gene: 2. CDR3 length: 15 amino acids. CDR3 sequence: CASSQEDRGDNEQFF. CDR3 bases: TGCGCCAGCAGCCAAGAGGACAGGGGTGACAATGAGCAGTTCTTC.

As to this clone: Other DNA sequences in the sample encode the same CDR3. The gene calls are TRBV18 and TRBJ1-2, with a tentative D call TRBD1 (6 bases). Per the germline V gene, CDR1 is KGHSH and CDR2 is LQKENI. V was clipped by 3 bases and J by 2 bases, with 10 bases between them. This CDR3 is built from 14 residues. The CDR3: CASSPGQSNYGYTF. The CDR3, as DNA: TGTGCCAGCTCACCTGGACAGTCCAACTATGGCTACACCTTC.

The count of this clone is one. The V and J genes are TRBV7-4 and TRBJ1-2, with TRBD1 matching 8 bases. The CDR3 is 16 amino acids. Germline V gene lookup returns CDR1 SGHVT and CDR2 SQSDAQ. V gave up 5 bases and J gave up 4 bases; unmatched junction bases: 12. The CDR3 DNA reads TGTGCCAGCAGCGCTCCCGGGACAGGAAGCCTCTATGGCTACACCTTC. This gives the protein CASSAPGTGSLYGYTF.

CDR3 nucleotide sequence: TGTGCCAGTAGCAACAGGGGGCTTCAGCCCCAGCATTTT. Its translation is CASSNRGLQPQHF. The gene calls are TRBV19 and TRBJ1-5; 9 nucleotides agree with TRBD1. The CDR3 is made up of 13 amino acids. V gave up 6 bases and J gave up 6 bases; unmatched junction bases: 3. Germline values: CDR1 LNHDA, CDR2 SQIVND (reference sequence).

J is TRBJ2-7 and V is TRBV2, with D possibly matching TRBD2 (5 bases). Trimming shortened V by 8 bases and J by 4 bases, and 12 bases separated the two germline ends. Looked up from germline, CDR1 is SNHLY and CDR2 is FYNNEI. This CDR3 spans 12 amino acids. CDR3 in DNA: TGTGCCAGCGGAAGGACTCTTTACGAGCAGTACTTC. Protein product: CASGRTLYEQYF. The full variable domain, its missing parts supplied by reference TRBV2 and TRBJ2-7, is EPEVTQTPSHQVTQMGQEVILRCVPISNHLYFYWYRQILGQKVEFLVSFYNNEISEKSEIFDDQFSVERPDGSNFTLKIRSTKLEDSAMYFCASGRTLYEQYFGPGTRLTVT.

This clone was recorded only once. The V gene is TRBV9, the J gene TRBJ1-1; a weak D match, TRBD1 (6 bases). The CDR3 length is 14 residues. Trimming stripped 5 bases from V and 1 base from J, with 12 bases between. The germline V gene encodes CDR1 SGDLS and CDR2 YYNGEE. CDR3 in amino acids: CASSFGTQNTEAFF. DNA for the CDR3: TGTGCCAGCAGTTTCGGGACACAGAACACTGAAGCTTTCTTT.